These 7 T cell receptor beta chains were sequenced from one sample in a study of beta chain features in type 1 diabetes. Overall study results and limits: Moderate yet significant TCRB CDR3 shortening was seen in Type 1 diabetes patients in all four CD4+ subsets.

The entirety of the isolated RNA underwent reverse transcription, so expressed TCRB transcripts were sequenced. Only in-frame clones appear in the TCRdb table, and some are missing; sequencing was by immunoSEQ multiplex PCR. Of over 600,000 clones listed, around 12% are singletons. The antigens for these receptors are not known. Input material: naive CD4+ T cells from blood. The source of these receptors is a man aged 30 to 45 with type 1 diabetes.

The chain links TRBV27 to TRBJ2-5, with 12 bases lining up with TRBD2. The CDR3 extends over 14 amino acids. V lost 5 bases to trimming and J lost 9 bases; unmatched junction nucleotides: 7. From germline, CDR1 is MNHEY and CDR2 SMNVEV (reference sequence). CDR3: CASSPTSGGLAQYF. In DNA, the CDR3 is TGTGCCAGCAGTCCTACTAGCGGGGGGCTGGCCCAGTACTTC.

DNA for the CDR3: TGTGCCAGCAGGACCCGGGACAGGCCCAACGAAATCGGGTTCTTC. Translation: CASRTRDRPNEIGFF. V usage is TRBV28 and J usage is TRBJ2-1; TRBD1 agrees at 8 bases. This CDR3 is 15 amino acids long. The V segment lost 6 bases and the J segment 15 bases; nucleotides outside the gene matches: 19. The V gene's germline CDR1 is MDHEN and CDR2 SYDVKM. The full variable domain, in which reference TRBV28 and TRBJ2-1 provide the parts outside the CDR3, is DVKVTQSSRYLVKRTGEKVFLECVQDMDHENMFWYRQDPGLGLRLIYFSYDVKMKEKGDIPEGYSVSREKKERFSLILESASTNQTSMYLCASRTRDRPNEIGFFGPGTRLTVL.

In its sample, this clone was seen a few times. This chain links TRBV10-3 with TRBJ1-4; D is undetermined. V lost 3 bases and J lost 14, with 13 bases in between. CDR1 ENHRY and CDR2 SYGVKD come from the germline V gene. The CDR3 loop spans 12 amino acids. The chain's CDR3 is CAISDLWAPLFF. The CDR3 DNA sequence: TGTGCCATCAGTGACTTGTGGGCACCTCTGTTTTTT.

This clone was observed a few times. This chain's CDR3 is CSVENEQYF. CDR3 in DNA: TGCAGCGTTGAAAACGAGCAGTACTTC. The V gene is TRBV29-1, the J gene TRBJ2-7; D is uncertain. V lost 2 bases, J lost 5 bases, and 1 base lay in between. CDR1 and CDR2 (germline): SQVTM, ANQGSEA. This CDR3 has 9 residues.

The chain has TRBV13 and TRBJ2-5; D may be TRBD1 or TRBD2 (5 bases each). V was pared by 6 bases and J by 0 bases, with 5 bases between. The germline gives CDR1 PRHDT, CDR2 FYEKMQ (reference sequence). This CDR3 region has 12 residues. The CDR3 DNA sequence: TGTGCCAGCAGGGGGGACCAAGAGACCCAGTACTTC. It translates to CASRGDQETQYF.

This clone came up a few times. The chain joins TRBV6-5 to TRBJ2-5; D might be TRBD1 or TRBD2, each matching 5 bases. CDR1 and CDR2 from the germline V gene are MNHEY and SVGAGI. Trimming cost V 1 base and J 5 bases, with 17 bases left between them. The CDR3 totals 16 residues. As DNA, the CDR3 is TGTGCCAGCAGTTACTTCATGGCAGGGCCGGGGGAGACCCAGTACTTC. Translation gives CASSYFMAGPGETQYF.

The genes are TRBV11-2 and TRBJ2-5, with 9 bases aligning to TRBD2. Germline values: CDR1 SGHAT, CDR2 FQNNGV. The CDR3 runs to 16 residues. V was clipped by 4 bases and J by 4 bases; unmatched bases: 10. The CDR3, as DNA: TGTGCCAGCAGCTCGATGGCTAGCGGGGAGGGAGAGACCCAGTACTTC. Translation gives CASSSMASGEGETQYF.